This passage covers 16 T cell receptor beta chains from one sample sequenced in a study of response to subunit inactivated influenza vaccine. MiXCR was run by TCRdb on the RT-PCR reads, yielding one entry per CDR3 protein. The sample lists more than 400,000 distinct CDR3 sequences, approximately 11% occurring once. The sample consisted of PBMCs from blood, taken 35 to 45 days after vaccination. The receptor set was obtained from a man aged 45-65 years who received an inactivated influenza vaccine.

The V and J genes are TRBV5-1 and TRBJ2-7; TRBD2 matches at 9 bases. The CDR3 runs 14 residues. Germline CDR1 SGHRS, CDR2 YFSETQ. The ends lost 2 bases at V and 5 bases at J; junction bases unmatched: 5. CDR3 sequence (DNA): TGCGCCAGCAGCTTTAGCGGGAGCATGGACGAGCAGTACTTC. It translates to CASSFSGSMDEQYF.

The V gene is TRBV27, the J gene TRBJ1-1; D uncertain. Germline CDR1 is MNHEY and CDR2 is SMNVEV (reference sequence). The CDR3 consists of 14 residues. With 7 bases removed from V and 3 bases from J, the gap between germline ends came to 15 bases. CDR3 DNA sequence: TGTGCCAGCACCCCTCGGCCGGGTGACACTGAAGCTTTCTTT. Protein product: CASTPRPGDTEAFF.

The chain uses TRBV9 and TRBJ1-2; TRBD1 might be the D (6 bases). CDR3 length equals 14 residues. From germline, CDR1 is SGDLS and CDR2 YYNGEE. The V and J ends lost 4 bases and 4 bases respectively, with 14 bases between them. CDR3 bases: TGTGCCAGCAGCTATAACAGGGAGAGCTATGGCTACACCTTC. This translates into CASSYNRESYGYTF.

The chain is built from TRBV10-3 and TRBJ2-7; tentatively, D is TRBD2 (6 bases). Germline V CDR1 and CDR2: ENHRY, SYGVKD. This CDR3 comprises 12 residues. Trimming left V 4 bases short and J 6 bases short, with 10 bases between. CDR3 protein: CAISAEGGEQYF. The CDR3 DNA reads as TGTGCCATCAGTGCGGAGGGCGGCGAGCAGTACTTC.

The V call is TRBV15, the J call TRBJ2-1; 9 positions match TRBD2. The V segment lost 8 bases and the J segment 6 bases; nucleotides outside the gene matches: 8. This CDR3 is 14 amino acids long. Per germline, CDR1 LNHNV and CDR2 YYDKDF (reference sequence). The CDR3 coding sequence is TGTGCCACCGGCGGGAGGGCCCTCGGCAATGAGCAGTTCTTC. Translation: CATGGRALGNEQFF.

The V and J genes are TRBV29-1 and TRBJ2-1; 10 positions match TRBD2. Trimming at V came to 7 bases and at J to 4 bases, leaving 10 bases not matched to a gene. This CDR3 comprises 15 residues. Germline V gene data show CDR1 as SQVTM and CDR2 as ANQGSEA. This chain's CDR3 is CSATLAGGPYNEQFF. DNA of the CDR3: TGCAGCGCTACCTTAGCGGGGGGCCCATACAATGAGCAGTTCTTC.

This clonotype was picked up a small number of times. This chain uses TRBV7-9 with TRBJ1-1; unclear D gene. The length of the CDR3 is 14 residues. The V end lost 5 bases, the J end lost 4 bases, and 14 bases lay between the germline ends. Germline-derived CDR1 and CDR2 are SEHNR and FQNEAQ (reference sequence). In DNA, the CDR3 is TGTGCCAGCAGCGGGAGGGCCCTGGGCACTGAAGCTTTCTTT. Its translation is CASSGRALGTEAFF.

This clonotype has a handful of counts. The chain carries TRBV12-3 or TRBV12-4 and TRBJ1-5, with D possibly TRBD1 on 6 matching bases. This CDR3 region has 16 residues. V lost 5 bases and J 3 bases, leaving 17 bases between the germline ends. CDR3 loop: CASSILPRGYNQPQHF. The CDR3 DNA reads TGTGCCAGCAGTATCCTCCCCAGGGGTTACAATCAGCCCCAGCATTTT.

The CDR3 is CSVEDGGGGYLTDTQYF. The CDR3 nucleotides read TGCAGCGTTGAAGACGGCGGTGGGGGGTATCTAACAGATACGCAGTATTTT. The rearrangement joins TRBV29-1 to TRBJ2-3; D may be TRBD2 (6 bases). Germline-derived CDR1 and CDR2 are SQVTM and ANQGSEA. The length of the CDR3 is 17 residues. Trimming left V 0 bases short and J 3 bases short, with 19 bases between.

In its sample, this clonotype was seen many times. This chain uses TRBV4-1 with TRBJ2-7, with 10 positions matching TRBD2. Germline CDR1 MGHRA, CDR2 YSYEKL. There are 17 residues in the CDR3. The ends lost 3 bases at V and 5 bases at J; junction bases unmatched: 13. CDR3 sequence reads: CASSQGMMKREGNEQYF. In DNA form, the CDR3 reads TGCGCCAGCAGCCAGGGCATGATGAAGCGGGAGGGGAACGAGCAGTACTTC.

The chain is built from TRBV18 and TRBJ2-1; no firm D call. CDR3 size: 17 residues. Germline loops: CDR1 KGHSH, CDR2 LQKENI. With 0 bases removed from V and 2 bases from J, the gap between germline ends came to 14 bases. The CDR3 region is CASSPPPGRIAYNEQFF. DNA for the CDR3: TGTGCCAGCTCACCACCGCCCGGGCGGATCGCCTACAATGAGCAGTTCTTC.

CDR3 amino acids: CASSLGAGPETQYF. CDR3 nucleotides: TGCGCCAGCAGCTTGGGAGCGGGTCCAGAGACCCAGTACTTC. The rearrangement uses TRBV5-1 and TRBJ2-5, with TRBD2 as a possible D gene (6 bases). Germline assignment: CDR1 SGHRS and CDR2 YFSETQ. CDR3 length: 14 residues. V was clipped by 0 bases and J by 4 bases, with 10 bases between them.

The CDR3 sequence: CSVEDLRQGMNYGYTF. In DNA form, the CDR3 reads TGCAGCGTTGAAGATCTTAGGCAGGGGATGAACTATGGCTACACCTTC. This chain connects TRBV29-1 to TRBJ1-2; weak D call: TRBD1 (6 bases). With 0 bases removed from V and 2 bases from J, the gap between germline ends came to 16 bases. Per germline, CDR1 SQVTM and CDR2 ANQGSEA. This CDR3 contains 16 residues.

This clonotype has a handful of counts. The chain couples TRBV5-6 to TRBJ2-1, with D perhaps matching TRBD1 (5 bases). The germline gives CDR1 SGHDT, CDR2 YYEEEE. The CDR3 is 15 residues long. Trimming shortened V by 4 bases and J by 6 bases, and 17 bases separated the two germline ends. The CDR3 DNA reads TGTGCCAGCAGCCCCACCCGGACACTTATCAATGAGCAGTTCTTC. As protein: CASSPTRTLINEQFF.

This clonotype was seen repeatedly, ten times or more. DNA for the CDR3: TGTGCCAGCAGTTCGACAGGGTCTAGCAATCAGCCCCAGCATTTT. Amino acids: CASSSTGSSNQPQHF. The chain couples TRBV12-3 or TRBV12-4 to TRBJ1-5; TRBD1 aligns across 7 bases. This CDR3 comprises 15 residues. The J segment lost 0 bases and the V segment lost 4 bases, leaving 3 bases of the junction unmatched.

V usage is TRBV5-1 and J usage is TRBJ2-5; the match to TRBD1 covers 9 bases. The CDR3 covers 16 residues. Unmatched junction bases numbered 9, after V lost 5 bases and J lost 1 base. CDR1 is SGHRS and CDR2 is YFSETQ in the germline V gene. CDR3 in DNA: TGCGCCAGCAGAAAAAGACAGGGGGACAGCCAAGAGACCCAGTACTTC. It specifies CASRKRQGDSQETQYF.